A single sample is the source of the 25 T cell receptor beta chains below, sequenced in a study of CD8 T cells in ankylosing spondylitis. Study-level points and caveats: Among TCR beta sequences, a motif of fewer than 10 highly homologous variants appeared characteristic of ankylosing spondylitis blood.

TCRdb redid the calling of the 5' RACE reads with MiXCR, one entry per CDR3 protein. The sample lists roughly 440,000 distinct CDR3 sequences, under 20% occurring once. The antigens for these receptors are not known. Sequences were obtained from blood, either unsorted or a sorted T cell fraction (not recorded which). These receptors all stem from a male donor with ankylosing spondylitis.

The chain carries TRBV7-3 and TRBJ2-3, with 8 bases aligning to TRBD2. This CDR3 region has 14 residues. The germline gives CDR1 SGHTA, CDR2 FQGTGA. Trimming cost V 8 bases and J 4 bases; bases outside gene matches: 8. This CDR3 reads CASQPGGVADTQYF. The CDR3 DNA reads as TGTGCCAGCCAACCGGGGGGGGTGGCAGATACGCAGTATTTT.

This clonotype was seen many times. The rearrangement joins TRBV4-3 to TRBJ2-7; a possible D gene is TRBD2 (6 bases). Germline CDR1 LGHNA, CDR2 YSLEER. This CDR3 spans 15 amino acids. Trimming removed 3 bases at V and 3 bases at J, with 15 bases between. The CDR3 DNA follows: TGCGCCAGCAGCCACCGACTAGTGGGAGGCTACGAGCAGTACTTC. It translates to CASSHRLVGGYEQYF.

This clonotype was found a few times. The CDR3 is CASSLQGLAGSSYNEQFF. The DNA for the CDR3 is TGTGCCAGCAGCTTACAGGGACTAGCGGGTAGCTCCTACAATGAGCAGTTCTTC. The chain joins TRBV13 to TRBJ2-1; TRBD2 aligns across 12 bases. V dropped 2 bases and J dropped 0; count of bases not matched to a gene: 5. The CDR3 is 18 amino acids. Germline V gene data show CDR1 as PRHDT and CDR2 as FYEKMQ (reference sequence).

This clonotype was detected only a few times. DNA of the CDR3: TGCGCCAGCAGCCACCCCGGGGCGGGAGTCTACGAGCAGTACTTC. Its protein is CASSHPGAGVYEQYF. The chain is built from TRBV4-3 and TRBJ2-7, with TRBD2 matching 7 bases. J lost 3 bases, V lost 3 bases, and 8 bases had no gene match. Germline V lookup: CDR1 LGHNA, CDR2 YSLEER. This CDR3 region has 15 residues.

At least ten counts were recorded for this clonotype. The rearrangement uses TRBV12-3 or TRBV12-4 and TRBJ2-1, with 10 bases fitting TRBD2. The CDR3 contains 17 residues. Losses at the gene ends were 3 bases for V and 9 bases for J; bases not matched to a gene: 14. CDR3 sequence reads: CASSLGALAGPQGEQFF. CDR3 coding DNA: TGTGCCAGCAGTTTGGGCGCACTAGCGGGGCCCCAGGGTGAGCAGTTCTTC.

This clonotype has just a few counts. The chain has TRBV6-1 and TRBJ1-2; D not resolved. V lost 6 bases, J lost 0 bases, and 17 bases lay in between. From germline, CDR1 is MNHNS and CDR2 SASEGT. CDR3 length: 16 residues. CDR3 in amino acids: CASSRLPTSSNYGYTF. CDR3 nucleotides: TGTGCCAGCAGCAGACTCCCGACCAGCTCTAACTATGGCTACACCTTC.

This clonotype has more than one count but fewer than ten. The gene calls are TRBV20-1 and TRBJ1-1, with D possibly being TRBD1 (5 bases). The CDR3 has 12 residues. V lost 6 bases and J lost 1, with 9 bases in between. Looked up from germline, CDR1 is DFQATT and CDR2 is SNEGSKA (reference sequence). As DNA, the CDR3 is TGCAGTGCACGGACACAGAACACTGAAGCTTTCTTT. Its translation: CSARTQNTEAFF.

In DNA form, the CDR3 reads TGTGCCTGGAGTGCCGAATCGCACACTGAAGCTTTCTTT. Its translation is CAWSAESHTEAFF. This chain links TRBV30 with TRBJ1-1; D gene unclear. Deletions cut 1 base from V and 3 bases from J, with 9 bases between. Germline V gives CDR1 GTSNPN, CDR2 SVGIG (reference sequence). The CDR3 contains 13 residues.

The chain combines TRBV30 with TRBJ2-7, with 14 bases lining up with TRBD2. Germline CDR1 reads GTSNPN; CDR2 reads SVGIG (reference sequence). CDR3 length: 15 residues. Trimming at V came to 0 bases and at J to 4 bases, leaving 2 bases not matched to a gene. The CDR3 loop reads CAWSVRTSGRYEQYF. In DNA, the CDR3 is TGTGCCTGGAGTGTACGGACTAGCGGGAGGTACGAGCAGTACTTC.

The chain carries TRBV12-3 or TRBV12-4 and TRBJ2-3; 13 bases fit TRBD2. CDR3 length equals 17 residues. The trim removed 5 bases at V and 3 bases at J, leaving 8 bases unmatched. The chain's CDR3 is CASSLPKTSGRTDTQYF. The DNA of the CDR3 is TGTGCCAGCAGTCTCCCGAAGACTAGCGGGAGGACAGATACGCAGTATTTT.

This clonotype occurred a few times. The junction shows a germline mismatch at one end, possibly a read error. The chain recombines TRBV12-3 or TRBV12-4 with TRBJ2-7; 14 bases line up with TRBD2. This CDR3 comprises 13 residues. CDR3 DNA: TGTGCCAGCGGAACCGGGACTAGCGGGAGTATTCGATTC. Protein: CASGTGTSGSIRF.

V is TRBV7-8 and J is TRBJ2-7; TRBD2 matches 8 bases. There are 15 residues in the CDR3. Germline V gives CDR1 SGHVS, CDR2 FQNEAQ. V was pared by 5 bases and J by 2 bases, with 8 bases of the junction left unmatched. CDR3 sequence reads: CASSPPAGEAYEQYF. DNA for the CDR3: TGTGCCAGCAGCCCCCCAGCGGGGGAGGCCTACGAGCAGTACTTC.

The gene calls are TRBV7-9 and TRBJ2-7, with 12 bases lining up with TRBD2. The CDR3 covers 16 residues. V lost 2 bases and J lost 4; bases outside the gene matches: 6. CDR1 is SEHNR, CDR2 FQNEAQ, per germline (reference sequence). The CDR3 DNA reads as TGTGCCAGCAGCTTAAGGGGTGGGACTAGCGGGTACGAGCAGTACTTC. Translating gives CASSLRGGTSGYEQYF.

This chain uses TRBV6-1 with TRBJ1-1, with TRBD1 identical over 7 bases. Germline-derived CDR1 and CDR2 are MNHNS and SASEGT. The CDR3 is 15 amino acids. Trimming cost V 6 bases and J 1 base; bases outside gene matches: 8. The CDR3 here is CASRLTGTGNTEAFF. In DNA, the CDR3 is TGTGCCAGCAGGTTGACAGGGACGGGGAACACTGAAGCTTTCTTT.

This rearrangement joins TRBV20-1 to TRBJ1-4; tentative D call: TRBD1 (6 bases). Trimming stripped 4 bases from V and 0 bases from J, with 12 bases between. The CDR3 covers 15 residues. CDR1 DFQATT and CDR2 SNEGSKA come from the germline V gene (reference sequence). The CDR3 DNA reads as TGCAGTGCTACGGACAGCTCGGCAACTAATGAAAAACTGTTTTTT. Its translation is CSATDSSATNEKLFF.

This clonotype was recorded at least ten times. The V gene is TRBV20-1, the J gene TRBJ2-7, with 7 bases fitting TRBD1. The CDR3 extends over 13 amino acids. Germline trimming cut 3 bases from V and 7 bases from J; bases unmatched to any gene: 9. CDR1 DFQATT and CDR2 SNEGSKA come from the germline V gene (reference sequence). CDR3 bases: TGCAGTGCTAGTGCGACAGGGCCGTGGGAGCAGTACTTC. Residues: CSASATGPWEQYF.

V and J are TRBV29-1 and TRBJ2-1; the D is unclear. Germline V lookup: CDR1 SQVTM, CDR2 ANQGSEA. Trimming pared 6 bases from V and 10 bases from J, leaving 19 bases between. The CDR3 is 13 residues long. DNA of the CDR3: TGCAGCGTCCCTTCGCCTCAGCGCCCCGAGCAGTTCTTC. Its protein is CSVPSPQRPEQFF.

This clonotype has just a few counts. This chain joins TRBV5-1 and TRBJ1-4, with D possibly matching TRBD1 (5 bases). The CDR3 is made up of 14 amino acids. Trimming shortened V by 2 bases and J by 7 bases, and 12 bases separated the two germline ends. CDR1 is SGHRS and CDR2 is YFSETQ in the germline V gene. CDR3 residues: CASSLRGTGEKLFF. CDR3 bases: TGCGCCAGCAGCTTAAGGGGCACGGGTGAAAAACTGTTTTTT. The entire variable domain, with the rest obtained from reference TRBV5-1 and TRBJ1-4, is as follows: KAGVTQTPRYLIKTRGQQVTLSCSPISGHRSVSWYQQTPGQGLQFLFEYFSETQRNKGNFPGRFSGRQFSNSRSEMNVSTLELGDSALYLCASSLRGTGEKLFFGSGTQLSVL.

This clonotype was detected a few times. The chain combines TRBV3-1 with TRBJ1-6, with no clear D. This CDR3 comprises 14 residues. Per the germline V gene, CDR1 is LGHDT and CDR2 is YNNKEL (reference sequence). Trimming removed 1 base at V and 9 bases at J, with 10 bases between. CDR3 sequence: CASSQGRAFSPLHF. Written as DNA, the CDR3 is TGTGCCAGCAGCCAAGGACGAGCCTTTTCACCCCTCCACTTT.

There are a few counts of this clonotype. The CDR3, as DNA: TGTGCCAGCAGTGCTCACGGGAGAACGGCGGGCAATGAGCAGTTCTTC. Amino acids: CASSAHGRTAGNEQFF. The V gene is TRBV6-2 or TRBV6-3, the J gene TRBJ2-1; a weak D match, TRBD2 (6 bases). Germline V lookup: CDR1 MNHEY, CDR2 SVGEGT. The CDR3 has 16 residues. With 5 bases removed from V and 6 bases from J, the gap between germline ends came to 20 bases.

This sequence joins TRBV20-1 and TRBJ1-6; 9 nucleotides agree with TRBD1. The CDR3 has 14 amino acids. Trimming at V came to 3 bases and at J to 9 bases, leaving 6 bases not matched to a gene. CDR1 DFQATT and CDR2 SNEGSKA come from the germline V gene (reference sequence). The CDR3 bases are TGCAGTGCTAGTGGGACAGGGAGTAGTTCACCCCTCCACTTT. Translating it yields CSASGTGSSSPLHF.

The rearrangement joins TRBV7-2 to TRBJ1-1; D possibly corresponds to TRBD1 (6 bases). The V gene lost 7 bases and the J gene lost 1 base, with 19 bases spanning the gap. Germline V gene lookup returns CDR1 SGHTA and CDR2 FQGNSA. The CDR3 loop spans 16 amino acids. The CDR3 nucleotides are TGTGCCAGCACCGTAATACAGGGTGTATGGAACACTGAAGCTTTCTTT. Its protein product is CASTVIQGVWNTEAFF.

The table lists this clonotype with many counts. The CDR3 coding sequence is TGTGCCAGCAGTTTATATGTGCAACGGGAGGGCCCGTACGAGCAGTACTTC. Protein product: CASSLYVQREGPYEQYF. The chain couples TRBV27 to TRBJ2-7; 8 nucleotides agree with TRBD2. The CDR3 contains 17 residues. Germline V lookup: CDR1 MNHEY, CDR2 SMNVEV (reference sequence). Germline trimming cut 1 base from V and 4 bases from J; bases unmatched to any gene: 12.

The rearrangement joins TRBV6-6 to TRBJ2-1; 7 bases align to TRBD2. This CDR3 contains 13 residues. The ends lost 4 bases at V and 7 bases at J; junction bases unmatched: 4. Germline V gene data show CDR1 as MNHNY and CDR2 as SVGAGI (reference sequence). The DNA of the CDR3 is TGTGCCAGCAGTTCGGCTAGCGGTAATGAGCAGTTCTTC. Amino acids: CASSSASGNEQFF.

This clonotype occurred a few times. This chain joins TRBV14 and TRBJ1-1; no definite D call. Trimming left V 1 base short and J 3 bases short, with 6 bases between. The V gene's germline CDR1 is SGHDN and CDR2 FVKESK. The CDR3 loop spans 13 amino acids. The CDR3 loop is CASSQVPDTEAFF. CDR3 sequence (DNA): TGTGCCAGCAGCCAAGTTCCAGACACTGAAGCTTTCTTT.